The 5 T cell receptor beta chains below come from one sample, sequenced in a study of T-cell memory formation after mild COVID-19. Each CDR3 protein gets one entry after TCRdb re-called the 5' RACE reads with MiXCR. There are about 200,000 distinct CDR3 sequences in the sample; around 18% occur only once, and roughly 2.4% lies in the top ten. Sequencing was carried out using PBMCs or a T cell subset sorted from them (not recorded which). The origin of the receptors is an adult woman who had mild COVID-19 (a few samples of this study predate the infection). Cell type and time point are not known.

A few counts support this clonotype. The chain uses TRBV12-3 or TRBV12-4 and TRBJ2-7; D remains ambiguous. The length of the CDR3 is 17 residues. V was pared by 3 bases and J by 2 bases, with 20 bases between. CDR3 bases: TGTGCCAGCAGTTTGTCCGCATGGCCTTACTTGACCTACGAGCAGTACTTC. It yields the protein CASSLSAWPYLTYEQYF.

V and J are TRBV12-3 or TRBV12-4 and TRBJ2-1, with TRBD1 as a possible D gene (5 bases). Trimming cost V 5 bases and J 9 bases, with 11 bases left between them. This CDR3 is built from 12 residues. CDR3 protein: CASSKGVGEQFF. The CDR3 coding sequence is TGTGCCAGCAGTAAAGGGGTGGGTGAGCAGTTCTTC.

The J gene is TRBJ2-3, the V gene TRBV2, with TRBD1 as a possible D gene (6 bases). V dropped 6 bases and J dropped 0 bases, with 13 bases sitting between them. The CDR3 has 15 amino acids. Germline V gene sequence: CDR1 SNHLY, CDR2 FYNNEI. The CDR3 is CASSPGHTSTDTQYF. For the CDR3, the DNA is TGTGCCAGCAGCCCGGGACACACTAGCACAGATACGCAGTATTTT.

This clonotype has a count of ten or more. As DNA, the CDR3 is TGTGCCAGCAGTGAACTGGGGCAGATGGTAGGCACCGGGGAGCTGTTTTTT. Residues: CASSELGQMVGTGELFF. This chain links TRBV2 with TRBJ2-2, with D possibly TRBD1 on 5 matching bases. The CDR3 runs 17 residues. Trimming took off 2 bases at V and 4 bases at J, with 17 bases between the two ends. Looked up from germline, CDR1 is SNHLY and CDR2 is FYNNEI.

The rearrangement uses TRBV29-1 and TRBJ1-5; maybe TRBD1 (6 bases). The CDR3 is 14 residues long. Trimming took off 4 bases at V and 0 bases at J, with 10 bases between the two ends. Germline V gene data show CDR1 as SQVTM and CDR2 as ANQGSEA. This CDR3 reads CSVVQGNSNQPQHF. The CDR3 nucleotides read TGCAGCGTTGTGCAGGGGAATAGCAATCAGCCCCAGCATTTT.